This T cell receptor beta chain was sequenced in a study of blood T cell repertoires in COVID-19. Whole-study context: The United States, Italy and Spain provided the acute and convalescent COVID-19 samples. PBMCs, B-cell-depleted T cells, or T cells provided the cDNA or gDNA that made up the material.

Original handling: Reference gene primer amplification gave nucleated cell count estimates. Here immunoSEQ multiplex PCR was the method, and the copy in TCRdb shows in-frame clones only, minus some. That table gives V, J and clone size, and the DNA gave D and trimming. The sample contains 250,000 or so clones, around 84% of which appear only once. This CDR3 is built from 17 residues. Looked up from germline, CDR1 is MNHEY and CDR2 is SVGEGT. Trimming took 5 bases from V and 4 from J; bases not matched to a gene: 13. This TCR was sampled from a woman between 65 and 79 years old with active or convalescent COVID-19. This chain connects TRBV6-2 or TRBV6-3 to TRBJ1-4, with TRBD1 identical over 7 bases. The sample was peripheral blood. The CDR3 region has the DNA TGTGCCAGCAGTAAAGAAGGGAAGGGGGCCGATAATGAAAAACTGTTTTTT. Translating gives CASSKEGKGADNEKLFF.